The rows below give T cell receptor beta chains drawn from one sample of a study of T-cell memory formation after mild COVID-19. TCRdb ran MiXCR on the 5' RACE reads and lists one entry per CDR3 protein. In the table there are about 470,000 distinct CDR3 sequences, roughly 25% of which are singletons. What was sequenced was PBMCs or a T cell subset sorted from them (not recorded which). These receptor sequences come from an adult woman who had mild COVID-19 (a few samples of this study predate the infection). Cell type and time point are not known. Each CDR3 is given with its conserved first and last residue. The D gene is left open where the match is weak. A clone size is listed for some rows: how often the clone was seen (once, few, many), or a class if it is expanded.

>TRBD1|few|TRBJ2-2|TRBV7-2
CASTHLVLAGGTGELFF
TGTGCCAGCACCCACTTAGTCTTGGCAGGGGGCACCGGGGAGCTGTTTTTT
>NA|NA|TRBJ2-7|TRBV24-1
CATSAGPSLAEQYF
TGTGCCACCAGTGCCGGACCTTCCCTGGCCGAGCAGTACTTC
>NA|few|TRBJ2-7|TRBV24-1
CATSEGRGSNEQYF
TGTGCCACCAGTGAGGGCAGGGGATCCAACGAGCAGTACTTC
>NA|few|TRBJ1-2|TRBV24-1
CATHSRGGYTF
TGTGCCACCCACTCTAGAGGGGGCTACACCTTC
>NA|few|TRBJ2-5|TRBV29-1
CSVEPGHTQETQYF
TGCAGCGTTGAGCCCGGACATACCCAAGAGACCCAGTACTTC
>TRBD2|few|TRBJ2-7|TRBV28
CASSRSGISYEQYF
TGTGCCAGCAGTCGTAGCGGGATTAGCTACGAGCAGTACTTC
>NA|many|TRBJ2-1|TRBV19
CASSIAGGAYNEQFF
TGTGCCAGTAGTATAGCGGGTGGGGCCTACAATGAGCAGTTCTTC
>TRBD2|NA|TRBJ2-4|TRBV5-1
CARSKDPPGLATGNIQYF
TGCGCCAGAAGTAAAGACCCACCGGGACTAGCGACGGGAAACATTCAGTACTTC
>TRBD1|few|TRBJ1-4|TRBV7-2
CASSLGTGALVANEKLFF
TGTGCCAGCAGCTTAGGGACAGGGGCCCTAGTAGCTAATGAAAAACTGTTTTTT
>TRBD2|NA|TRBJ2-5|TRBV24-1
CATSDWEGSGGGETQYF
TGTGCCACCAGTGATTGGGAAGGGAGCGGGGGTGGAGAGACCCAGTACTTC
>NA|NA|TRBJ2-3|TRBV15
CATSRDPGAVTDTQYF
TGTGCCACCAGCAGAGATCCGGGGGCGGTAACAGATACGCAGTATTTT
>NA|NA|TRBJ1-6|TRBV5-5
CASSSNFRDYYNSPLHF
TGTGCCAGCAGCTCAAACTTCCGGGATTACTATAATTCACCCCTCCACTTT
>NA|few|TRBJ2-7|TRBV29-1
CSARGIGADSYEQYF
TGCAGCGCCCGAGGTATAGGGGCGGACTCCTACGAGCAGTACTTC
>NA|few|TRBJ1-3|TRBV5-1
CASSLDRHVGNTIYF
TGCGCCAGCAGCTTGGATCGGCACGTTGGAAACACCATATATTTT
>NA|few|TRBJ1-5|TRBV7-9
CASSLVGDDQPQHF
TGTGCCAGCAGCTTAGTAGGGGATGATCAGCCCCAGCATTTT
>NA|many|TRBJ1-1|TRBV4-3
CASSQDRVGNTEAFF
TGCGCCAGCAGCCAAGACAGGGTGGGGAACACTGAAGCTTTCTTT
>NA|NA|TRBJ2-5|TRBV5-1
CASSPDGQSQETQYF
TGCGCCAGCAGCCCGGATGGACAAAGCCAAGAGACCCAGTACTTC
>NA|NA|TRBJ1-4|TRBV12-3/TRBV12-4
CASLDSRTEKLFF
TGTGCCAGCTTGGACAGCAGAACTGAAAAACTGTTTTTT
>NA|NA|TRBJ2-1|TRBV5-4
CASSPRDSGPSEQFF
TGTGCCAGCAGCCCGAGGGACTCCGGGCCTAGTGAGCAGTTCTTC
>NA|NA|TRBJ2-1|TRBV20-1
CSAPDQPPRNEQFF
TGCAGTGCCCCGGACCAGCCTCCCCGCAATGAGCAGTTCTTC
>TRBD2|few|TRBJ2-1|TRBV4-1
CASSQQPGGSSYNEQFF
TGCGCCAGCAGCCAACAACCCGGGGGGAGCTCCTACAATGAGCAGTTCTTC
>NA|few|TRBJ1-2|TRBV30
CAWAHNGVGHGYTF
TGTGCCTGGGCCCACAACGGGGTTGGCCATGGCTACACCTTC
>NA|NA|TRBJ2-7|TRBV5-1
CASSLVLHQKYF
TGCGCCAGCAGCTTGGTGCTTCACCAGAAGTACTTC
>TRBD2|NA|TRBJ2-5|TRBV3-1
CASSHASGSRETQYF
TGTGCCAGCAGCCACGCTAGCGGGAGTCGGGAGACCCAGTACTTC
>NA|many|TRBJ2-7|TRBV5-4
CASSFRGNSYEQYF
TGTGCCAGCAGCTTTCGGGGAAACTCCTACGAGCAGTACTTC
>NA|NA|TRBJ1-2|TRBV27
CASSPVDRSGRGYTF
TGTGCCAGCAGTCCCGTTGACAGGTCTGGACGCGGCTACACCTTC
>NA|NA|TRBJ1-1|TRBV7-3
CASILEGFEAFF
TGTGCCAGCATCTTAGAGGGGTTTGAAGCTTTCTTT
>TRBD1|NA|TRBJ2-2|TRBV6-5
CASSPGTGDTGELFF
TGTGCCAGCAGTCCCGGGACAGGAGACACCGGGGAGCTGTTTTTT
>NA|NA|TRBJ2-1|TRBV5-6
CASSLGVVAEDNEQFF
TGTGCCAGCAGCCTCGGCGTGGTAGCGGAGGACAATGAGCAGTTCTTC
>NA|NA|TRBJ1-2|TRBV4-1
CASSQVWPSGGNYGYTF
TGCGCCAGCAGCCAAGTTTGGCCCTCCGGAGGAAACTATGGCTACACCTTC
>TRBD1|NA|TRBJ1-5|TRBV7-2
CASSLRTGGQPQHF
TGTGCCAGCAGCCTGCGGACAGGGGGTCAGCCCCAGCATTTT
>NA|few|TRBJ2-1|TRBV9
CASSVVGTRIYNEQFF
TGTGCCAGCAGCGTAGTGGGGACAAGGATTTACAATGAGCAGTTCTTC
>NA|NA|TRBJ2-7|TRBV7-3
CASSPPGTAQEQYF
TGTGCCAGCAGCCCGCCCGGGACGGCTCAGGAGCAGTACTTC
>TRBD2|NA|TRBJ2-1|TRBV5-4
CASSLGPSRLAGLNEQFF
TGTGCCAGCAGCTTGGGTCCCAGTAGACTAGCGGGTTTAAATGAGCAGTTCTTC
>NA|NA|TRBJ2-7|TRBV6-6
CASRSGESYEQYF
TGTGCCAGCCGGTCAGGGGAATCCTACGAGCAGTACTTC
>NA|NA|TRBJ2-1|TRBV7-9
CASSPGTQYNEQFF
TGTGCCAGCAGCCCGGGAACACAATACAATGAGCAGTTCTTC
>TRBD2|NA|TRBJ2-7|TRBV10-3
CATKVAGGSYEQYF
TGTGCCACCAAGGTAGCGGGAGGTTCTTACGAGCAGTACTTC
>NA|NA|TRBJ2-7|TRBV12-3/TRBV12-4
CASSSQGGEQYF
TGTGCCAGCAGTTCGCAGGGGGGAGAGCAGTACTTC
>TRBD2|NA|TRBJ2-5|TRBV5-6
CASSFGGRSETQYF
TGTGCCAGCAGCTTCGGCGGGAGGTCGGAGACCCAGTACTTC
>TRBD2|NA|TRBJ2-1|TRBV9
CASSVVGTSGIDEQFF
TGTGCCAGCAGCGTAGTAGGGACTAGCGGGATCGATGAGCAGTTCTTC